The rows below give T cell receptor beta chains drawn from one sample of a study of beta chain features in type 1 diabetes. The table came from immunoSEQ multiplex PCR; TCRdb's copy has only in-frame clones and leaves some out. The sample shows some 220,000 clones, roughly a tenth of them seen only once. Sequenced material: central memory CD4+ T cells from blood. Source of these receptors: a man between 18 and 35 years old in good health. CDR3s include the opening cysteine and the closing phenylalanine or tryptophan. The D gene is left open where the match is weak. The size field is filled for only some rows; it gives once, few, many or a size class.

CDR3 DNA,CDR3 protein,D gene,V gene,J gene,clone size
TGTGCCAGCAGTCCCTACCCGAGCTCTGGGGCCAACGTCCTGACTTTC,CASSPYPSSGANVLTF,NA,TRBV27,TRBJ2-6,NA
TGTGCCAGCGAGAGGGCGGTGAACACTGAAGCTTTCTTT,CASERAVNTEAFF,NA,TRBV28,TRBJ1-1,many
TGTGCCAGCAGTGAGGGACAGGGTGAGACCCAGTACTTC,CASSEGQGETQYF,TRBD1,TRBV25-1,TRBJ2-5,few
TGTGCCAGCTCGGACAGAAACACCATATATTTT,CASSDRNTIYF,NA,TRBV28,TRBJ1-3,few
TGCGCCAGCAGTAGGGGGGCCTTATCAAGCTCTGGAAACACCATATATTTT,CASSRGALSSSGNTIYF,NA,TRBV5-1,TRBJ1-3,NA
TGTGCCAGCAGCGAAATGCTAAGGACTAGCGGGCAGAATGAGCAGTTCTTC,CASSEMLRTSGQNEQFF,TRBD2,TRBV9,TRBJ2-1,NA
TGTGCCAGCAGCCCTCCCGGTTGGAGCTCCTACGAGCAGTACTTC,CASSPPGWSSYEQYF,NA,TRBV7-9,TRBJ2-7,many
TGTGCCAGCCTTCGGACAGGGGGAAATGAGCAGTTCTTC,CASLRTGGNEQFF,TRBD1,TRBV28,TRBJ2-1,few
TGCGCCAGCAGCTTATCTACCTTTTCCTACGAGCAGTACTTC,CASSLSTFSYEQYF,NA,TRBV5-1,TRBJ2-7,few
TGTGCCAGCAGCTTATACGGAGATACGCAGTATTTT,CASSLYGDTQYF,NA,TRBV7-3,TRBJ2-3,few
TGTGCCAGCAGCTTAGCGGATAGAGGGGAGGGGGAGCAGTTCTTC,CASSLADRGEGEQFF,TRBD2,TRBV7-9,TRBJ2-1,NA